This T cell receptor (beta chain) is drawn from a study of beta chain features in type 1 diabetes. With respect to this clone: Its antigen remains unidentified.

Every isolated RNA sample was fully reverse transcribed, so sequencing captured expressed TCRB transcripts. This table comes from immunoSEQ multiplex PCR, and its TCRdb copy is limited to in-frame clones, with some not included. The sample includes about 350,000 clones, roughly a fifth of them seen just once. The study's findings and limits: Type 1 diabetes patients had moderately but significantly shorter TCRB CDR3s in all four CD4+ subsets. Any PCR bias toward short templates would affect both groups alike.

A single heparinised draw of 95 to 150 mL on average was taken per donor. Isolation of CD4+ naive, central memory, regulatory and stem cell-like memory cells was achieved by sorting via CD45RO/CCR7/CD25/CD127/CD95/CD27. J was trimmed by 4 bases and V by 3 bases; bases with no gene match: 6. This CDR3 region has 16 residues. Per germline, CDR1 KGHSH and CDR2 LQKENI. The sample comprised naive CD4+ T cells from blood. The rearrangement links TRBV18 to TRBJ2-6; the match to TRBD1 covers 7 bases. The origin of this receptor is a woman between 18 and 29 years old in good health. The CDR3 protein is CASSPGQPSGANVLTF. CDR3 nucleotide sequence: TGTGCCAGCTCACCGGGACAGCCTTCGGGGGCCAACGTCCTGACTTTC. Drawing the rest from reference TRBV18 and TRBJ2-6, the complete variable domain is NAGVMQNPRHLVRRRGQEARLRCSPMKGHSHVYWYRQLPEEGLKFMVYLQKENIIDESGMPKERFSAEFPKEGPSILRIQQVVRGDSAAYFCASSPGQPSGANVLTFGAGSRLTVL.